This T cell receptor beta chain emerged from a study of shared clonotypes between healthy human individuals. Study results and limitations: Against clonotypes common to all four donors, non-shared ones had lower generation probabilities.

Germline lookup yields CDR1 MNHEY and CDR2 SMNVEV (reference sequence). The CDR3 consists of 13 residues. Trimming at V came to 6 bases and at J to 3 bases, leaving 2 bases not matched to a gene. The protocol was immunoSEQ multiplex PCR, while the TCRdb copy is restricted to in-frame clones and leaves out a portion. The sample consists of some 1,100,000 clones, approximately 80% of them appearing once. CD45RA-negative memory and CD45RA+ naive subsets were split from the CD4+ cells. Turning to this clone: The antigen is undetermined.

The sequencing sample was made of memory CD4+ T cells from PBMCs. As to subset: CD45RA-negative fraction. J is TRBJ2-5 and V is TRBV27; TRBD2 aligns across 9 bases. The sequence came from a man between 18 and 35 years old in good health. Some clones in this sample may be carry-over from other donors' samples. In DNA form, the CDR3 reads TGTGCCAGCAGCCAGCGGGAGGAAGAGACCCAGTACTTC. Translating gives CASSQREEETQYF.